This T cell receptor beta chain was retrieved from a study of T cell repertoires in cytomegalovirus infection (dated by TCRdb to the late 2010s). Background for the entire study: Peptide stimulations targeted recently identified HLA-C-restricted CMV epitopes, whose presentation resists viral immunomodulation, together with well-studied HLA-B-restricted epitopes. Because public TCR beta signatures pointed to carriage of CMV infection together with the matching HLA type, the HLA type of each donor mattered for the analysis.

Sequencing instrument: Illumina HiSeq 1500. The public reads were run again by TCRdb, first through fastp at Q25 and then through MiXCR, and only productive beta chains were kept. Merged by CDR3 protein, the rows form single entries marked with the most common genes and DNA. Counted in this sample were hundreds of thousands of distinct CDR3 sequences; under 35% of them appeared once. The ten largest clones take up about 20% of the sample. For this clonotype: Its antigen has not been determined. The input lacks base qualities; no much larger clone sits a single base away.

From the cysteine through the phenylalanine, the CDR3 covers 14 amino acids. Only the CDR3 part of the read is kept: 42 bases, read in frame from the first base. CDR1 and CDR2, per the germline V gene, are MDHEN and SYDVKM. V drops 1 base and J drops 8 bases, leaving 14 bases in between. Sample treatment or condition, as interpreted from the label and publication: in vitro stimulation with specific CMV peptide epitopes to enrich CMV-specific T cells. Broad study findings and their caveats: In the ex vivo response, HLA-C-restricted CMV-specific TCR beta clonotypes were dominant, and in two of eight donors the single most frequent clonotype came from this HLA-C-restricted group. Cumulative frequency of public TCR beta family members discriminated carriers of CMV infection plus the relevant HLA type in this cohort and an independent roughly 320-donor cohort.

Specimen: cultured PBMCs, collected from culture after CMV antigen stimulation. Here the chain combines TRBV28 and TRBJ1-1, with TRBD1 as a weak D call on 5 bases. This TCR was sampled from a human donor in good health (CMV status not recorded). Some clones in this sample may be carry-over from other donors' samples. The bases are TGTGCCAGCAGTTTATCGGGCGGGGCTCGGGAAGCTTTCTTT. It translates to CASSLSGGAREAFF.